This TCR gamma chain was profiled in a study of γδ T cells in repeated Plasmodium falciparum infection. TCRdb fed the multiplex PCR reads to CATT. This repertoire shows approximately 30,000 gamma-chain clones, more than 1.4% found once; its top ten account for approximately 20%. This clone was recorded many times. The clonotype originates from a pool of human donors (malaria-infected and uninfected, not separated). Sequencing input: gamma-delta T cells from blood.

This CDR3 reads CATWDGRVDYYKKLF. The CDR3 DNA follows: TGTGCCACCTGGGACGGGCGGGTTGATTATTATAAGAAACTCTTT. V and J are TRGV2 and TRGJ1 or TRGJ2. CDR1 and CDR2 (germline): EGSNGY, YDSYNSKV. V was pared by 0 bases and J by 2 bases, with 7 bases of the junction left unmatched. The CDR3 runs 15 residues.